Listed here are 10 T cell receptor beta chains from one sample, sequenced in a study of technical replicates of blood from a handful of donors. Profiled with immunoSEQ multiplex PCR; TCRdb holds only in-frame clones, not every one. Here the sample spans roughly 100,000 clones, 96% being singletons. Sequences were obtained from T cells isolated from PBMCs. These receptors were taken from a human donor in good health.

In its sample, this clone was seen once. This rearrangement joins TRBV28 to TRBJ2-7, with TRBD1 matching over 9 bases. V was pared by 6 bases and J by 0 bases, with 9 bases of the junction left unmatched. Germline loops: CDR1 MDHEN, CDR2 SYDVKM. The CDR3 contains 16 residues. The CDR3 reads CASRPYRGLISYEQYF. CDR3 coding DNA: TGTGCCAGCAGACCCTACAGGGGGCTCATCTCCTACGAGCAGTACTTC.

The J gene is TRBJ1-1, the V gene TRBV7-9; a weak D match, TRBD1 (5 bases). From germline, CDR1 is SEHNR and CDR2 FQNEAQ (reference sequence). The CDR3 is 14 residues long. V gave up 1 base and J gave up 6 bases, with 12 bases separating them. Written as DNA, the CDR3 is TGTGCCAGCAGCTTAGGCCAGGGTGGGGCTGAAGCTTTCTTT. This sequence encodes CASSLGQGGAEAFF.

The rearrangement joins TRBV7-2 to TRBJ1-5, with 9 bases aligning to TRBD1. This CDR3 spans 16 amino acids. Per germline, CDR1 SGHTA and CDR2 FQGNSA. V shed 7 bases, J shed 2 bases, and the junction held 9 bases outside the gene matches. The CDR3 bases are TGTGCCAGCACCGCAGACAGGGGGTTAGGCAATCAGCCCCAGCATTTT. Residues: CASTADRGLGNQPQHF.

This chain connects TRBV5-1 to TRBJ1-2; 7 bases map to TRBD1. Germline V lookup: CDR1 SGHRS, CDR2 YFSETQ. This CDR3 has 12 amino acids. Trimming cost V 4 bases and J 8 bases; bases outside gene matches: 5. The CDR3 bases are TGCGCCAGCAGCGAAACAGGGGCGGGCTACACCTTC. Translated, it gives CASSETGAGYTF.

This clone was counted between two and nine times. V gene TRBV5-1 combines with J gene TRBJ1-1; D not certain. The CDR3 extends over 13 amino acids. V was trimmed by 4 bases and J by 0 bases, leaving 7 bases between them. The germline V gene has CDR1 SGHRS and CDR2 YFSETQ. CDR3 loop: CASSQEVNTEAFF. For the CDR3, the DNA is TGCGCCAGCAGCCAAGAGGTGAACACTGAAGCTTTCTTT.

In nucleotides, the CDR3 is TGTGCCAGCAGCCGTGGCGGGGGCACGGGTGAGCAGTTCTTC. Its protein is CASSRGGGTGEQFF. This sequence joins TRBV9 and TRBJ2-1, with a weak D call TRBD2 (7 bases). Germline V lookup: CDR1 SGDLS, CDR2 YYNGEE. The CDR3 is 14 residues long. The ends were cut back, 4 bases at V and 9 bases at J, with 17 bases in the middle.

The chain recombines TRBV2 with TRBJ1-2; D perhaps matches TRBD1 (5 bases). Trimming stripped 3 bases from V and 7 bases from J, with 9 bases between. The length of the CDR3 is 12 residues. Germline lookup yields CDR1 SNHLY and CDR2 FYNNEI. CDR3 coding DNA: TGTGCCAGCAGTGAGAGGAGGGGTGGCTACACCTTC. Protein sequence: CASSERRGGYTF.

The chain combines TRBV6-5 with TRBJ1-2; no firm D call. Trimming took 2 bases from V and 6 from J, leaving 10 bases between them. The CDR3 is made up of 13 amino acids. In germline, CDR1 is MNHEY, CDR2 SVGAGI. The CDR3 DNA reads TGTGCCAGCAGTTACGGCCCGAGCGATGGCTACACCTTC. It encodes CASSYGPSDGYTF.

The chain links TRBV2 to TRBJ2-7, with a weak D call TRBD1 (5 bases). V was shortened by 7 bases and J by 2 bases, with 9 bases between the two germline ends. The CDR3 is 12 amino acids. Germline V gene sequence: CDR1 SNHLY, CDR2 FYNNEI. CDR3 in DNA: TGTGCCAGCATTAGACAGACCTACGAGCAGTACTTC. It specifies CASIRQTYEQYF.

CDR3 coding DNA: TGCGCCAGCAGGAGCGGGACAGGGGGTCGGTACGAGCAGTACTTC. This encodes CASRSGTGGRYEQYF. The J gene is TRBJ2-7, the V gene TRBV10-2; TRBD1 aligns across 11 bases. CDR3 length: 15 amino acids. Trimming removed 6 bases from V and 4 bases from J; junction bases left unmatched: 8. Germline V gene sequence: CDR1 WSHSY, CDR2 SAAADI.